What follows are 2 T cell receptor beta chains derived from one specimen sequenced in a study of CD8 T cells in ankylosing spondylitis. TCRdb processed the 5' RACE reads anew with MiXCR; each CDR3 protein has one entry. Here the sample spans 160,000 or so distinct CDR3 sequences, roughly 10% being singletons. The material sequenced was blood, either unsorted or a sorted T cell fraction (not recorded which). The receptor source for this set is a female donor with ankylosing spondylitis or in good health (not recorded which).

This chain uses TRBV4-3 with TRBJ2-1, with D unclear. The V end was cut by 5 bases, the J end by 3 bases, with 14 bases between. From germline, CDR1 is LGHNA and CDR2 YSLEER. The CDR3 runs to 15 residues. This CDR3 reads CASSSSRTVYNEQFF. DNA for the CDR3: TGCGCCAGCAGCTCCTCGAGGACGGTCTACAATGAGCAGTTCTTC.

CDR3 in DNA: TGTGCCAGCAGTTATCGGGTTCAAAACTCCTACAATGAGCAGTTCTTC. Protein product: CASSYRVQNSYNEQFF. V usage is TRBV6-5 and J usage is TRBJ2-1, with unresolved D. Trimming took off 3 bases at V and 0 bases at J, with 12 bases between the two ends. CDR1 is MNHEY and CDR2 is SVGAGI in the germline V gene. This CDR3 region has 16 residues.